This TCR beta chain was observed in a study of TIL therapy for anti-PD-1-resistant metastatic lung cancer. This clone was found a few times. The length of the CDR3 is 11 residues. Germline V CDR1 and CDR2: MDHEN, SYDVKM. Trimming pared 4 bases from V and 5 bases from J, leaving 5 bases between. Time point: pre-treatment sample, taken before nivolumab and TIL therapy. The tumor samples were excised metastases, mostly pleural nodules or supraclavicular lymph nodes. This was the immunoSEQ v3 assay. Survey-level samples got 2 million or so read pairs; deep-level samples got 5-6 million. The assay was immunoSEQ multiplex PCR, and TCRdb's table has in-frame clones only and misses some. The sample yields roughly 50,000 clones, less than 75% seen once.

V gene TRBV28 combines with J gene TRBJ1-1; D not certain. The origin of this receptor is a person between 30 and 79 years old with non-small cell lung cancer. Specimen: tumor tissue, collected at baseline. CDR3 in amino acids: CASSSYTEAFF. CDR3 nucleotide sequence: TGTGCCAGCAGTTCGTATACTGAAGCTTTCTTT.